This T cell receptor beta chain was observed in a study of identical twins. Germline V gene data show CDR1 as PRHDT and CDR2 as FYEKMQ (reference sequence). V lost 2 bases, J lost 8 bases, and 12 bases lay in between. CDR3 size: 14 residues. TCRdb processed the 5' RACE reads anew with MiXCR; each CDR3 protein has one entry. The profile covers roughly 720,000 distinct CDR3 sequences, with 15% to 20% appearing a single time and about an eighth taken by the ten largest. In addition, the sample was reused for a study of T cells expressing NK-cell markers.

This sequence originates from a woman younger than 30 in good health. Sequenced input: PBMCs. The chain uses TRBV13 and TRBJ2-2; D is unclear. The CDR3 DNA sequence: TGTGCCAGCAGCTTACGTGTCCAAGCGGGGGAGCTGTTTTTT. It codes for CASSLRVQAGELFF.